Following are 18 T cell receptor beta chains from one sample sequenced in a study of blood T cell repertoires in COVID-19. The repertoire was sequenced with immunoSEQ multiplex PCR; TCRdb's copy has only in-frame clones and lacks some. Among more than 95,000 clones listed, more than 75% were seen once. Material: peripheral blood. Receptors were obtained from a man over 45 with acute or convalescent COVID-19.

In its sample, this clone was seen once. The chain couples TRBV12-5 to TRBJ2-5; D unclear. Trimming left V 5 bases short and J 5 bases short, with 12 bases between. Germline loops: CDR1 LGHNT, CDR2 FRNRAP. This CDR3 is 13 amino acids long. The CDR3 here is CASGLGDAETQYF. The CDR3 DNA follows: TGTGCTAGTGGTCTAGGTGACGCGGAGACCCAGTACTTC. The variable domain in full, completed from reference TRBV12-5 and TRBJ2-5, reads DARVTQTPRHKVTEMGQEVTMRCQPILGHNTVFWYRQTMMQGLELLAYFRNRAPLDDSGMPKDRFSAEMPDATLATLKIQPSEPRDSAVYFCASGLGDAETQYFGPGTRLLVL.

The chain links TRBV9 to TRBJ2-3, with D possibly TRBD2 on 5 matching bases. The CDR3 contains 14 residues. The germline V and J ends were trimmed by 4 bases and 2 bases, with 11 bases remaining between them. From germline, CDR1 is SGDLS and CDR2 YYNGEE. The CDR3 protein is CASSFSGNTDTQYF. The CDR3 DNA reads TGTGCCAGCAGCTTCAGCGGAAACACAGATACGCAGTATTTT.

The V and J genes are TRBV23-1 and TRBJ1-1; D may be TRBD1 (5 bases). TRBV23-1 is labeled an ORF, and its function is uncertain. CDR3 length equals 18 residues. Between the trimmed V and J ends, which lost 0 bases and 0 bases, there was a span of 17 bases. The CDR3 coding sequence is TGCGCCAGCAGTCAATCACGTCACCGAAAGGGGCTGAACACTGAAGCTTTCTTT. This sequence encodes CASSQSRHRKGLNTEAFF.

The V call is TRBV25-1, the J call TRBJ2-3; weak D call: TRBD2 (5 bases). Trimming stripped 6 bases from V and 5 bases from J, with 12 bases between. The CDR3 has 13 amino acids. Germline V lookup: CDR1 MGHDK, CDR2 SYGVNS. This CDR3 is CASSQAGGDTQYF. DNA for the CDR3: TGTGCCAGCAGCCAGGCAGGAGGAGATACGCAGTATTTT. The full variable domain, its missing parts supplied by reference TRBV25-1 and TRBJ2-3, is EADIYQTPRYLVIGTGKKITLECSQTMGHDKMYWYQQDPGMELHLIHYSYGVNSTEKGDLSSESTVSRIRTEHFPLTLESARPSHTSQYLCASSQAGGDTQYFGPGTRLTVL.

This chain joins TRBV6-5 and TRBJ1-1, with D tentatively TRBD1 (5 bases). The CDR3 consists of 15 residues. Germline values: CDR1 MNHEY, CDR2 SVGAGI. Trimming took off 7 bases at V and 3 bases at J, with 18 bases between the two ends. Here the CDR3 reads CASTHRSTRDTEAFF. As DNA, the CDR3 is TGTGCCAGCACCCACCGTTCGACCAGGGACACTGAAGCTTTCTTT.

The genes are TRBV10-3 and TRBJ2-5; 8 bases map to TRBD2. CDR1 ENHRY and CDR2 SYGVKD come from the germline V gene. V lost 6 bases and J lost 0; bases outside the gene matches: 3. CDR3 size: 14 residues. Written as DNA, the CDR3 is TGTGCCATCAGAACTAGCGGAAACCAAGAGACCCAGTACTTC. This sequence encodes CAIRTSGNQETQYF.

Of note for this clone: This sample includes further DNA sequences coding for the same CDR3. The chain uses TRBV5-1 and TRBJ1-5; D is unresolved. The CDR3 is 15 residues long. The germline V gene has CDR1 SGHRS and CDR2 YFSETQ. The V end was cut by 0 bases, the J end by 0 bases, with 7 bases between. DNA of the CDR3: TGCGCCAGCAGCTTGGGGCAGTATAGCAATCAGCCCCAGCATTTT. It yields the protein CASSLGQYSNQPQHF.

The chain employs TRBV7-8 and TRBJ2-1, with TRBD2 matching over 10 bases. J lost 2 bases, V lost 1 base, and 5 bases had no gene match. The CDR3 loop spans 17 amino acids. CDR1 and CDR2 from the germline V gene are SGHVS and FQNEAQ. The CDR3 DNA is TGTGCCAGCAGCTTAGTAGGAGCGGGAGGGCCCTACAATGAGCAGTTCTTC. This sequence encodes CASSLVGAGGPYNEQFF.

V usage is TRBV18 and J usage is TRBJ1-5; D remains ambiguous. V lost 3 bases and J lost 2, with 8 bases in between. The CDR3 is 14 amino acids. Germline lookup yields CDR1 KGHSH and CDR2 LQKENI. The CDR3 nucleotides read TGTGCCAGCTCACCTTCCGCAGGCAATCAGCCCCAGCATTTT. Translated: CASSPSAGNQPQHF.

The V and J genes are TRBV7-9 and TRBJ2-5, with D possibly TRBD1 on 5 matching bases. Germline V lookup: CDR1 SEHNR, CDR2 FQNEAQ (reference sequence). The V end lost 0 bases, the J end lost 5 bases, and 10 bases lay between the germline ends. The CDR3 spans 14 residues. The CDR3 nucleotides read TGTGCCAGCAGCTTAGCGGGTCCAGGGGAGACCCAGTACTTC. Translation: CASSLAGPGETQYF.

The genes are TRBV10-3 and TRBJ2-3; D possibly corresponds to TRBD2 (6 bases). Germline values: CDR1 ENHRY, CDR2 SYGVKD. V was cut by 11 bases and J by 6 bases, with 27 bases left in between. The CDR3 loop spans 16 amino acids. The CDR3, as DNA: TGTGCCTCAGGAGGGGAAACTCTTCTTTCTACGGATACGCAGTATTTT. This gives the protein CASGGETLLSTDTQYF.

The chain couples TRBV5-8 to TRBJ1-2, with 9 bases identical to TRBD1. J was trimmed by 3 bases and V by 4 bases; bases with no gene match: 4. The CDR3 is 14 amino acids. The germline gives CDR1 SGHTS, CDR2 YDEGEE. CDR3 amino acids: CASSGGQGYYGYTF. The DNA of the CDR3 is TGTGCCAGCAGCGGGGGACAGGGATACTATGGCTACACCTTC.

The chain has TRBV19 and TRBJ2-2, with a possible D match to TRBD2 (5 bases). In germline, CDR1 is LNHDA, CDR2 SQIVND (reference sequence). The CDR3 is 16 amino acids. V lost 5 bases and J lost 2, with 15 bases in between. CDR3 sequence: CASSFLGSANTGELFF. In nucleotides, the CDR3 is TGTGCCAGTAGTTTTCTGGGGAGCGCCAACACCGGGGAGCTGTTTTTT.

This sequence joins TRBV24-1 and TRBJ1-4; weak D call: TRBD1 (6 bases). V was shortened by 3 bases and J by 0 bases, with 19 bases between the two germline ends. The CDR3 is 19 amino acids. The germline V gene encodes CDR1 KGHDR and CDR2 SFDVKD. The CDR3 here is CATSDGGQRGPSTNEKLFF. The CDR3 region has the DNA TGTGCCACCAGTGATGGGGGCCAGAGGGGCCCATCAACTAATGAAAAACTGTTTTTT.

About this clone: An end of the junction differs from the germline gene, which may be a read error. This chain connects TRBV4-1 to TRBJ2-3; 9 nucleotides agree with TRBD1. Germline CDR1 is MGHRA and CDR2 is YSYEKL. The CDR3 covers 15 residues. The CDR3 nucleotides are TGCGCCAGCAGGCAAGGGACAGGGAATTTTGGTACGCAGTATTTT. It codes for CASRQGTGNFGTQYF.

The V call is TRBV6-6, the J call TRBJ2-7, with a possible D match to TRBD2 (5 bases). Germline V gene sequence: CDR1 MNHNY, CDR2 SVGAGI (reference sequence). The CDR3 is 13 amino acids. Between the trimmed V and J ends, which lost 4 bases and 7 bases, there was a span of 14 bases. The CDR3: CASSSTLTGEQYF. CDR3 nucleotide sequence: TGTGCCAGCAGTTCCACCTTGACGGGGGAGCAGTACTTC.

The gene calls are TRBV2 and TRBJ2-4; TRBD2 aligns across 15 bases. CDR1 is SNHLY and CDR2 is FYNNEI in the germline V gene. V lost 7 bases, J lost 8 bases, and 15 bases stayed unmatched. The CDR3 extends over 18 amino acids. The CDR3 DNA reads as TGTGCCAGCAAGACCGGGACCGGACTAGCGGGAGGGAGGGACATTCAGTACTTC. The encoded protein is CASKTGTGLAGGRDIQYF.

The chain couples TRBV30 to TRBJ1-4; unclear D gene. Germline CDR1 GTSNPN, CDR2 SVGIG (reference sequence). The length of the CDR3 is 12 residues. V lost 7 bases to trimming and J lost 3 bases, with 9 bases between them. The CDR3 spells CASLIANEKLFF. CDR3 in DNA: TGTGCCTCCCTTATCGCTAATGAAAAACTGTTTTTT. Full variable domain (missing parts from reference TRBV30 and TRBJ1-4): SQTIHQWPATLVQPVGSPLSLECTVEGTSNPNLYWYRQAAGRGLQLLFYSVGIGQISSEVPQNLSASRPQDRQFILSSKKLLLSDSGFYLCASLIANEKLFFGSGTQLSVL.